This T cell receptor (beta chain) was obtained from a study of response to subunit inactivated influenza vaccine (dated by TCRdb to the late 2010s). At the level of the whole study: The study used deep quantitative T cell receptor repertoire profiling to track responses to a trivalent subunit inactivated influenza vaccine. Study-wide findings and limitations: It was suggested by the authors that each seasonal influenza vaccination may recruit only a limited number of new T cells.

In light of the paper, this sample's time point label describes: approximately 45 days after influenza vaccine administration. The protocol used for the library was RT-PCR. TCRdb lists the instrument as Illumina HiSeq 2500. TCRdb trimmed the raw reads at Q25, called clones with MiXCR and kept productive beta chains. Rows are combined by CDR3 protein, so each entry shows the most common genes and DNA. Recorded for this sample are about 160,000 distinct CDR3 sequences; 11% of them occurred a single time. Of the sample, over 10% is held by the ten largest clones. This clonotype showed up many times. No cognate antigen has been identified for it. One base away there is no much larger clone; base qualities are not given. The CDR3 runs 15 amino acids, cysteine and phenylalanine included. Only the CDR3 DNA stays, 45 bases, in frame from base 1. V and J lose 1 base and 2 bases, and a span of 13 bases separates them. CDR1 SGHRS and CDR2 YFSETQ were looked up in the germline V gene.

Sequenced material: non-naive T cells sorted from PBMCs, taken roughly 6 weeks after vaccination. Taken with the paper, the label for cell subset or site translates to: memory T cell fraction. This clonotype originated in a man in his fifties or sixties who received an inactivated influenza vaccine. Donor details come from another sample of the same person, matched by shared clones. Recombination connected TRBV5-1 to TRBJ2-7, and the D gene may be TRBD1, 6 bases matching. The CDR3 protein is CASSLRGQGTYEQYF. DNA sequence: TGCGCCAGCAGCTTGCGGGGCCAGGGGACCTACGAGCAGTACTTC.